This T cell receptor (beta chain) came from a study of blood T cell repertoires in COVID-19. Study details: Nucleic acid was either cDNA or gDNA, and it came from T cells, B-cell-depleted T cells, or PBMCs.

This clone was recorded once. Data came from immunoSEQ multiplex PCR; TCRdb stores just in-frame clones and leaves some out. In the table there are roughly 140,000 clones, approximately 79% of which are singletons. The trim removed 5 bases at V and 0 bases at J, leaving 10 bases unmatched. The CDR3 runs to 16 residues. Germline-derived CDR1 and CDR2 are SGHTA and FQGNSA. The chain carries TRBV7-2 and TRBJ2-7; 7 bases map to TRBD1. This TCR was recovered from a man between 50 and 59 years old who had recovered from COVID-19. The sample was PBMCs or T cells enriched from blood (not recorded which). CDR3 nucleotide sequence: TGTGCCAGCAGCACATCCCCGGGACAGTTCTCCTACGAGCAGTACTTC. Amino acids: CASSTSPGQFSYEQYF. Full variable domain (outside the CDR3, taken from reference TRBV7-2 and TRBJ2-7): GAGVSQSPSNKVTEKGKDVELRCDPISGHTALYWYRQSLGQGLEFLIYFQGNSAPDKSGLPSDRFSAERTGGSVSTLTIQRTQQEDSAVYLCASSTSPGQFSYEQYFGPGTRLTVT.